The 27 T cell receptor beta chains below all came from one sample that was sequenced in a study of response to subunit inactivated influenza vaccine. TCRdb ran MiXCR on the RT-PCR reads and lists one entry per CDR3 protein. Here the sample spans 550,000 to 600,000 distinct CDR3 sequences, over 9.5% being singletons. This specimen was PBMCs from blood, taken on the day of vaccination. These receptors originate from a man aged 45 to 65 who received an inactivated influenza vaccine.

This chain links TRBV5-4 with TRBJ2-7, with 8 bases fitting TRBD2. The ends lost 4 bases at V and 4 bases at J; junction bases unmatched: 7. The V gene's germline CDR1 is SGHNT and CDR2 YYREEE (reference sequence). This CDR3 contains 14 residues. CDR3: CASSVAGRTYEQYF. The CDR3 DNA follows: TGTGCCAGCAGCGTAGCGGGGCGGACTTACGAGCAGTACTTC. Complete variable domain (other parts from reference TRBV5-4 and TRBJ2-7): ETGVTQSPTHLIKTRGQQVTLRCSSQSGHNTVSWYQQALGQGPQFIFQYYREEENGRGNFPPRFSGLQFPNYSSELNVNALELDDSALYLCASSVAGRTYEQYFGPGTRLTVT.

CDR3 DNA sequence: TGTGCCAGCAGCTTCGTAGGCGCAACTAATGAAAAACTGTTTTTT. Translation gives CASSFVGATNEKLFF. The chain links TRBV7-8 to TRBJ1-4; D uncertain. The V and J ends lost 3 bases and 0 bases respectively, with 8 bases between them. Germline loops: CDR1 SGHVS, CDR2 FQNEAQ. This CDR3 has 15 residues.

This rearrangement joins TRBV10-1 to TRBJ2-3; TRBD1 agrees at 9 bases. This CDR3 has 11 residues. The V and J ends lost 7 bases and 10 bases, in that order; junction bases with no gene match: 3. Germline lookup yields CDR1 WNHNN and CDR2 SYGVQD (reference sequence). CDR3 nucleotide sequence: TGCGCCAGCACCGGACAGGGGTCGCAGTATTTT. Translating gives CASTGQGSQYF.

V is TRBV12-3 or TRBV12-4 and J is TRBJ2-3; TRBD2 aligns across 11 bases. The junction had 2 bases not matched to a gene; V was cut back by 6 bases and J by 3 bases. This CDR3 has 14 amino acids. The DNA of the CDR3 is TGTGCCAGCAGGGCTAGCGGGGGGACAGATACGCAGTATTTT. Translating gives CASRASGGTDTQYF.

There are a few counts of this clonotype. The chain recombines TRBV20-1 with TRBJ2-5; the match to TRBD2 covers 10 bases. The CDR3 sequence is 16 residues long. With V trimmed by 3 bases and J by 1 base, 8 bases remained unmatched. The germline CDR1 and CDR2 sequences are DFQATT and SNEGSKA (reference sequence). The CDR3 loop reads CSARPTSGAFQETQYF. The CDR3 bases are TGCAGTGCTAGGCCCACTAGCGGGGCCTTCCAAGAGACCCAGTACTTC.

The chain recombines TRBV20-1 with TRBJ2-1, with D hard to call. Germline CDR1 reads DFQATT; CDR2 reads SNEGSKA (reference sequence). V was clipped by 0 bases and J by 4 bases, with 16 bases between them. The CDR3 is made up of 16 amino acids. This CDR3 reads CSARDPMGFRYNEQFF. CDR3 DNA: TGCAGTGCTAGAGATCCCATGGGGTTCCGGTACAATGAGCAGTTCTTC.

This clonotype was counted only a few times. The CDR3: CSAPRSARGVYEQYF. CDR3 in DNA: TGCAGTGCTCCCCGTTCCGCGCGGGGGGTCTACGAGCAGTACTTC. V gene TRBV20-1 combines with J gene TRBJ2-7; 8 bases map to TRBD2. The CDR3 loop spans 15 amino acids. Germline values: CDR1 DFQATT, CDR2 SNEGSKA (reference sequence). Trimming removed 5 bases from V and 3 bases from J; junction bases left unmatched: 12.

The rearrangement uses TRBV20-1 and TRBJ2-3, with D unclear. CDR1 and CDR2 (germline): DFQATT, SNEGSKA (reference sequence). The CDR3 extends over 12 amino acids. Here the CDR3 reads CTYLGGTDTQYF. The CDR3, as DNA: TGCACCTACCTAGGAGGCACAGATACGCAGTATTTT.

CDR3 in amino acids: CASSEGRSSNYGYTF. CDR3 nucleotide sequence: TGCGCCAGCAGCGAAGGGAGGTCCTCTAACTATGGCTACACCTTC. The V gene is TRBV4-3, the J gene TRBJ1-2; unclear D gene. The V and J ends lost 5 bases and 0 bases respectively, with 13 bases between them. This CDR3 contains 15 residues. Germline-derived CDR1 and CDR2 are LGHNA and YSLEER.

The chain carries TRBV7-9 and TRBJ1-2; D not certain. This CDR3 is 15 amino acids long. Trimming took off 5 bases at V and 6 bases at J, with 19 bases between the two ends. Germline V lookup: CDR1 SEHNR, CDR2 FQNEAQ (reference sequence). CDR3 sequence (DNA): TGTGCCAGCAGCCCCCAAAAGGAGGGTCAACATGGCTACACCTTC. It yields the protein CASSPQKEGQHGYTF.

This chain joins TRBV6-5 and TRBJ2-1; weak D call: TRBD2 (6 bases). Germline CDR1 is MNHEY and CDR2 is SVGAGI. CDR3 length equals 14 residues. Trimming took 4 bases from V and 9 from J, leaving 16 bases between them. The CDR3 loop is CASSSTRDGGEQFF. DNA for the CDR3: TGTGCCAGCAGTTCGACTCGGGACGGGGGTGAGCAGTTCTTC.

This clonotype was seen at least ten times. The gene calls are TRBV4-3 and TRBJ2-3, with D unresolved. Germline V gives CDR1 LGHNA, CDR2 YSLEER. The CDR3 contains 13 residues. The V end was cut by 5 bases, the J end by 0 bases, with 6 bases between. The CDR3 region is CASSEYSTDTQYF. The CDR3 DNA is TGCGCCAGCAGCGAATACAGCACAGATACGCAGTATTTT.

This clonotype was seen a few times. The rearrangement uses TRBV18 and TRBJ2-1, with D perhaps TRBD1 (5 bases). Germline V lookup: CDR1 KGHSH, CDR2 LQKENI. The CDR3 totals 15 residues. V shed 4 bases and J shed 10 bases, with 20 bases lying between them. This chain's CDR3 is CASSQTDIGTSEQFF. CDR3 in DNA: TGTGCCAGCTCACAGACGGACATAGGTACGTCGGAGCAGTTCTTC.

The genes are TRBV28 and TRBJ2-5, with no clear D. CDR1 and CDR2 (germline): MDHEN, SYDVKM. CDR3 length equals 13 residues. Trimming took 10 bases from V and 0 from J, leaving 12 bases between them. CDR3 in amino acids: CANYDGDQETQYF. In nucleotides, the CDR3 is TGTGCCAACTACGACGGCGACCAAGAGACCCAGTACTTC. The whole variable domain, filled in from reference TRBV28 and TRBJ2-5, reads DVKVTQSSRYLVKRTGEKVFLECVQDMDHENMFWYRQDPGLGLRLIYFSYDVKMKEKGDIPEGYSVSREKKERFSLILESASTNQTSMYLCANYDGDQETQYFGPGTRLLVL.

Ten or more counts support this clonotype. For the CDR3, the DNA is TGTGCCAGCAGTTTGGGCAGGGGGCAGTTCTTC. Translated, it gives CASSLGRGQFF. The rearrangement joins TRBV12-3 or TRBV12-4 to TRBJ2-1, with a weak D call TRBD1 (6 bases). Between the trimmed V and J ends, which lost 3 bases and 12 bases, there was a span of 9 bases. The CDR3 contains 11 residues.

V usage is TRBV7-9 and J usage is TRBJ2-3, with 10 bases that match TRBD2. Trimming at V came to 5 bases and at J to 1 base, leaving 6 bases not matched to a gene. CDR1 and CDR2 from the germline V gene are SEHNR and FQNEAQ (reference sequence). The CDR3 length is 16 residues. Here the CDR3 reads CASSPFGLAGTDTQYF. CDR3 nucleotides: TGTGCCAGCAGCCCATTCGGACTAGCGGGCACAGATACGCAGTATTTT.

This clonotype has ten or more counts. The chain is built from TRBV12-3 or TRBV12-4 and TRBJ2-7; no reliable D call. The CDR3 has 14 residues. The germline V and J ends were trimmed by 6 bases and 6 bases, with 18 bases remaining between them. CDR3 DNA sequence: TGTGCCAGCAGCCTAAAACATAGAGCCGGCGAGCAGTACTTC. It codes for CASSLKHRAGEQYF.

The chain couples TRBV4-2 to TRBJ1-2; 10 bases line up with TRBD1. The CDR3 runs 18 residues. Germline CDR1 LGHNA, CDR2 YNFKEQ. With V trimmed by 3 bases and J by 6 bases, 16 bases remained unmatched. The CDR3 DNA reads as TGTGCCAGCAGCCATTCCCGGGACAGGGGTCGGAGACGTAATGGCTACACCTTC. Protein product: CASSHSRDRGRRRNGYTF.

There are a few counts of this clonotype. V and J are TRBV11-2 and TRBJ2-5; D not certain. Germline CDR1 SGHAT, CDR2 FQNNGV. The CDR3 is 17 amino acids. V lost 3 bases, J lost 5 bases, and 22 bases lay in between. The CDR3 here is CASSLKLLRRRNETQYF. The CDR3 DNA follows: TGTGCCAGCAGCTTGAAACTCTTGAGACGCCGCAACGAGACCCAGTACTTC.

The J gene is TRBJ1-2, the V gene TRBV2, with D hard to call. The CDR3 runs to 12 residues. Trimming removed 6 bases from V and 4 bases from J, with 9 bases in between. Germline CDR1 is SNHLY and CDR2 is FYNNEI. The CDR3 is CASSIRGYGYTF. DNA of the CDR3: TGTGCCAGCAGCATCCGAGGCTATGGCTACACCTTC.

This clonotype was picked up one time. The rearrangement joins TRBV20-1 to TRBJ2-1; 13 bases map to TRBD2. The germline V gene encodes CDR1 DFQATT and CDR2 SNEGSKA (reference sequence). Trimming removed 0 bases from V and 8 bases from J; junction bases left unmatched: 4. This CDR3 comprises 15 residues. Here the CDR3 reads CSARDPGLAGHEQFF. The CDR3 region has the DNA TGCAGTGCTAGAGATCCGGGACTAGCGGGACATGAGCAGTTCTTC.

This clonotype was picked up many times. This chain connects TRBV20-1 to TRBJ2-1; D not certain. Per germline, CDR1 DFQATT and CDR2 SNEGSKA (reference sequence). Between the trimmed V and J ends, which lost 3 bases and 6 bases, there was a span of 12 bases. The CDR3 spans 13 residues. The CDR3 DNA reads TGCAGTGCTAGGCCCGTGGTCGCCAATGAGCAGTTCTTC. Translating gives CSARPVVANEQFF.

This clonotype has a count of ten or more. This chain joins TRBV6-2 or TRBV6-3 and TRBJ2-5; 12 nucleotides line up with TRBD2. The length of the CDR3 is 14 residues. Germline CDR1 is MNHEY and CDR2 is SVGEGT. Losses at the gene ends were 5 bases for V and 5 bases for J; bases not matched to a gene: 3. The CDR3 sequence: CASSRLAGEETQYF. Written as DNA, the CDR3 is TGTGCCAGCAGTCGACTAGCGGGAGAGGAGACCCAGTACTTC.

This clonotype was detected a few times. The chain has TRBV5-1 and TRBJ1-4; TRBD1 aligns across 7 bases. Germline assignment: CDR1 SGHRS and CDR2 YFSETQ. This CDR3 spans 15 amino acids. V was clipped by 5 bases and J by 5 bases; unmatched bases: 9. The CDR3 here is CASSYHRGANEKLFF. The CDR3 nucleotides read TGCGCCAGCAGTTATCACAGGGGCGCGAATGAAAAACTGTTTTTT.

V gene TRBV12-3 or TRBV12-4 combines with J gene TRBJ2-4, with 10 bases lining up with TRBD2. Trimming took 5 bases from V and 7 from J; bases not matched to a gene: 5. CDR3 length equals 14 residues. Here the CDR3 DNA reads TGTGCCAGCAGTCCCCTAGCGGGAGTCAACATTCAGTACTTC. The encoded protein is CASSPLAGVNIQYF.

This clonotype was detected only a few times. The genes are TRBV20-1 and TRBJ2-5; TRBD1 aligns across 7 bases. Germline V lookup: CDR1 DFQATT, CDR2 SNEGSKA (reference sequence). Trimming cost V 5 bases and J 5 bases; bases outside gene matches: 5. This CDR3 has 12 amino acids. The CDR3 DNA reads as TGCAGTGCTTGGGACAGCTGGGAGACCCAGTACTTC. This sequence encodes CSAWDSWETQYF.

This clonotype has only a few counts. V gene TRBV6-5 combines with J gene TRBJ1-3, with D hard to call. V was trimmed by 3 bases and J by 0 bases, leaving 18 bases between them. This CDR3 spans 18 amino acids. Germline CDR1 and CDR2: MNHEY and SVGAGI. The CDR3 protein is CASSYRRSGQVSGNTIYF. For the CDR3, the DNA is TGTGCCAGCAGTTATCGGAGGTCGGGCCAAGTCTCTGGAAACACCATATATTTT.